This T cell receptor (beta chain) was captured by sequencing in a study of shared clonotypes between healthy human individuals. Study details: Each donor contributed plates that comprised three CD4 naive, three CD4 memory, two CD8 naive and one CD8 memory.

Overall study findings and caveats: Large sequencing depth failed to make sorted-subset sequencing complete, rarefaction showed.

CD45RA-negative memory and CD45RA+ naive subsets were split from the CD4+ cells. When replicate PCRs were run on sorted subsets, they used about 200 ng DNA, 30,000 to 35,000 T cell genomes. Method: immunoSEQ multiplex PCR; TCRdb's copy keeps in-frame clones and lacks some. This sample has fewer than 1.8 million clones, with approximately 98.5% found just once. As for this clone: What it recognizes is unknown.

Germline CDR1 and CDR2: MNHEY and SMNVEV (reference sequence). The CDR3 runs to 18 residues. The V and J ends lost 3 bases and 1 base respectively, with 21 bases between them. The chain links TRBV27 to TRBJ1-1; no clear D gene. The clonotype was recovered from a man in his thirties or forties in good health. Specimen: naive CD4+ T cells sorted from blood. Subset meaning: CD45RA+ positively selected. The CDR3: CASSFRSGLVLANTEAFF. The CDR3 DNA reads as TGTGCCAGCAGTTTTCGTTCCGGTCTGGTATTGGCGAACACTGAAGCTTTCTTT.